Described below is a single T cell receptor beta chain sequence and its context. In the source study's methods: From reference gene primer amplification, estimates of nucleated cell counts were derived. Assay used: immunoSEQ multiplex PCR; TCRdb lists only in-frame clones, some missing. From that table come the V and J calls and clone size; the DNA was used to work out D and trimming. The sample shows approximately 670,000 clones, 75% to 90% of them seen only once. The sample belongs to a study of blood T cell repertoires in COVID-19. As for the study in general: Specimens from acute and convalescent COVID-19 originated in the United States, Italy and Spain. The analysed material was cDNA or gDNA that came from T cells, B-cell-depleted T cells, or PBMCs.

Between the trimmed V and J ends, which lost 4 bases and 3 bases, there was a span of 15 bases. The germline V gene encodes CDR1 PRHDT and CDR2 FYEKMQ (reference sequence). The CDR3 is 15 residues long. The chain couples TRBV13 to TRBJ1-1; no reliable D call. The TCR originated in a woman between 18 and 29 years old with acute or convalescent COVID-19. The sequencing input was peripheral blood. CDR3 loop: CASSSSGGLDTEAFF. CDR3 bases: TGTGCCAGCAGCTCATCGGGAGGTTTGGACACTGAAGCTTTCTTT.